Below, one T cell receptor (beta chain) is given with its context. The data originate from a study of cytomegalovirus exposure and HLA in healthy donors. The PCR ran on 60 Vbeta and 13 Jbeta primers. The assay was immunoSEQ multiplex PCR, and TCRdb's table has in-frame clones only and misses some. The table gives around 110,000 clones; the top ten clones make up approximately 6.8% of it. With 8 bases clipped from V and 4 bases from J, the junction kept 1 base outside the gene matches. Germline assignment: CDR1 LNHDA and CDR2 SQIVND (reference sequence). This CDR3 is 13 amino acids long. The sequence was obtained from a man aged 35-49 years in good health and CMV-seropositive. The rearrangement joins TRBV19 to TRBJ2-1; TRBD2 agrees at 11 bases. Sequenced: PBMCs. The CDR3: CASASGGYNEQFF. The DNA for the CDR3 is TGTGCCAGTGCTAGCGGGGGGTACAATGAGCAGTTCTTC.